A selection of T cell receptor beta chains follows, all from one sample in a study of read filtering for tumor transcriptome and immune sequencing. Using its own MiXCR run on the reads, TCRdb lists one record per CDR3 protein. The sample lists roughly 67,000 distinct CDR3 sequences, roughly 19% seen once, with 9.5% to 13% in the top ten. The sample comprised a population of CD138-negative cells sorted from bone marrow. These receptors were collected from a donor over 35 with multiple myeloma. Both conserved end residues are part of each CDR3. D genes are given only for firm matches. Clone size is not always given. Where it is, it says once, few, many or a class for expanded clones.

>14|TRBV5-4|TRBD1|TRBJ2-5|many
CASSPTGGAETQYF
TGTGCCAGCAGCCCGACAGGGGGCGCGGAGACCCAGTACTTC
>15|TRBV6-6|TRBD1|TRBJ2-1|many
CASSSRDSSYNEQFF
TGTGCCAGCAGTAGCCGGGACAGTTCCTACAATGAGCAGTTCTTC
>14|TRBV7-2|-|TRBJ1-5|many
CASSLGVGGQPQHF
TGTGCCAGCAGCTTAGGGGTGGGGGGGCAGCCCCAGCATTTT
>15|TRBV7-8|-|TRBJ1-1|many
CASSGREQTNTEAFF
TGTGCCAGCAGCGGTAGGGAACAGACCAACACTGAAGCTTTCTTT
>18|TRBV5-5|TRBD1|TRBJ2-3|-
CASSPTGGIGYSTDTQYF
TGTGCCAGCAGTCCCACAGGGGGCATTGGTTATAGCACAGATACGCAGTATTTT
>16|TRBV7-2|-|TRBJ1-5|-
CASSLYLDSSNQPQHF
TGTGCCAGCAGCTTATATTTAGACAGTAGCAATCAGCCCCAGCATTTT
>15|TRBV10-3|-|TRBJ2-1|many
CAISESREDYNEQFF
TGTGCCATCAGTGAGTCCAGGGAGGACTACAATGAGCAGTTCTTC
>16|TRBV12-3/TRBV12-4|TRBD1|TRBJ1-1|many
CASSLRAGTVNTEAFF
TGTGCCAGCAGTTTACGGGCCGGGACAGTGAACACTGAAGCTTTCTTT
>18|TRBV9|-|TRBJ2-3|many
CASSPPPRGFRLPDTQYF
TGTGCCAGCAGCCCTCCCCCCCGGGGGTTCCGTTTGCCAGATACGCAGTATTTT
>18|TRBV5-1|-|TRBJ2-3|many
CASSLANIGTGSTDTQYF
TGCGCCAGCAGCTTGGCTAACATAGGGACGGGTAGCACAGATACGCAGTATTTT
>14|TRBV10-3|TRBD2|TRBJ2-7|many
CAISELTSDNEQYF
TGTGCCATCAGTGAGTTGACTAGCGATAACGAGCAGTACTTC
>15|TRBV7-2|-|TRBJ2-7|many
CASSLRRGRTYEQYF
TGTGCCAGCAGCTTACGGCGCGGGCGTACCTACGAGCAGTACTTC
>15|TRBV11-2|-|TRBJ2-2|many
CASSINGLNTGELFF
TGTGCCAGCAGCATAAATGGGCTGAACACCGGGGAGCTGTTTTTT
>13|TRBV2|TRBD1|TRBJ2-1|many
CASRDRAYNEQFF
TGTGCCAGCCGGGACAGGGCTTACAATGAGCAGTTCTTC
>16|TRBV20-1|TRBD1|TRBJ2-1|medium-sized
CSARDPGQGGRNEQFF
TGCAGTGCTAGAGACCCTGGACAGGGGGGTCGCAATGAGCAGTTCTTC
>14|TRBV9|-|TRBJ2-7|many
CASSVGSGWYEQYF
TGTGCCAGCAGCGTAGGCTCAGGTTGGTACGAGCAGTACTTC
>14|TRBV6-1|-|TRBJ1-4|many
CASSEGRHNEKLFF
TGTGCCAGCAGTGAAGGCAGGCACAATGAAAAACTGTTTTTT
>14|TRBV5-1|-|TRBJ2-7|few
CASSLARDTYEQYF
TGCGCCAGCAGCTTGGCCCGGGACACCTACGAGCAGTACTTC
>15|TRBV5-1|TRBD2|TRBJ2-7|-
CASSYSGASSYEQYF
TGCGCCAGCAGCTATAGCGGGGCCAGCTCCTACGAGCAGTACTTC
>14|TRBV7-9|-|TRBJ2-5|many
CASSLVADAETQYF
TGTGCCAGCAGCTTAGTGGCGGACGCGGAGACCCAGTACTTC
>16|TRBV11-2|-|TRBJ2-1|-
CASSPHPGLLNNEQFF
TGTGCCAGCAGCCCCCACCCGGGACTTCTAAACAATGAGCAGTTCTTC
>12|TRBV28|-|TRBJ2-7|many
CASSFFGPEQYF
TGTGCCAGCAGTTTTTTTGGGCCCGAGCAGTACTTC
>17|TRBV7-2|TRBD2|TRBJ2-7|many
CASSFAPLAGYSYEQYF
TGTGCCAGCAGCTTCGCCCCCCTAGCGGGCTACTCCTACGAGCAGTACTTC
>13|TRBV27|TRBD2|TRBJ2-5|many
CASSLAGGETQYF
TGTGCCAGCAGTTTAGCGGGAGGCGAGACCCAGTACTTC
>15|TRBV7-3|TRBD2|TRBJ2-1|medium-sized
CASSLKRGPYNEQFF
TGTGCCAGCAGCTTAAAGCGGGGCCCCTACAATGAGCAGTTCTTC
>15|TRBV5-1|-|TRBJ2-2|many
CASSLARGETGELFF
TGCGCCAGCAGCTTGGCCAGGGGCGAGACCGGGGAGCTGTTTTTT
>15|TRBV20-1|-|TRBJ2-5|many
CSAHASGRAQETQYF
TGCAGTGCTCACGCCTCGGGGCGCGCACAAGAGACCCAGTACTTC
>13|TRBV7-2|-|TRBJ2-2|many
CASSLRLGGELFF
TGTGCCAGCAGCTTAAGACTCGGCGGGGAGCTGTTTTTT
>12|TRBV2|-|TRBJ2-5|many
CASSEAAETQYF
TGTGCCAGCAGTGAAGCGGCTGAGACCCAGTACTTC
>14|TRBV20-1|-|TRBJ2-1|many
CSARVYGSYNEQFF
TGCAGTGCTAGAGTTTACGGCTCCTACAATGAGCAGTTCTTC
>13|TRBV20-1|-|TRBJ2-5|-
CSTFLGTEETQYF
TGCAGTACTTTCCTAGGGACCGAGGAGACCCAGTACTTC
>16|TRBV6-6|-|TRBJ2-3|-
CASNPGATVGTDTQYF
TGTGCCAGCAACCCGGGGGCAACAGTGGGCACAGATACGCAGTATTTT
>15|TRBV11-1|-|TRBJ2-1|-
CASSLAGARKDEQFF
TGTGCCAGCAGCTTAGCGGGAGCTCGAAAAGATGAGCAGTTCTTC
>17|TRBV28|-|TRBJ2-3|many
CASSSPRFETSTDTQYF
TGTGCCAGCAGTTCCCCCCGTTTTGAGACTAGCACAGATACGCAGTATTTT
>13|TRBV20-1|-|TRBJ2-1|many
CSASQGSLGEQFF
TGCAGTGCTAGTCAGGGATCCCTTGGTGAGCAGTTCTTC
>15|TRBV2|TRBD1|TRBJ1-5|many
CASSRRDRGDQPQHF
TGTGCCAGCAGTCGCCGGGACAGGGGGGATCAGCCCCAGCATTTT
>16|TRBV7-8|-|TRBJ2-1|many
CASSLLGRSSYNEQFF
TGTGCCAGCAGCTTGTTGGGACGGAGCTCCTACAATGAGCAGTTCTTC
>17|TRBV24-1|TRBD1|TRBJ2-3|many
CATSDPRTGEGTDTQYF
TGTGCCACCAGTGATCCACGGACAGGGGAGGGCACAGATACGCAGTATTTT
>16|TRBV5-5|-|TRBJ2-3|many
CASSLWASDSTDTQYF
TGTGCCAGCAGCTTATGGGCCAGCGATAGCACAGATACGCAGTATTTT
>15|TRBV7-6|TRBD2|TRBJ2-7|many
CASSLEVVGLDEQYF
TGTGCCAGCAGCTTAGAGGTCGTGGGACTAGACGAGCAGTACTTC
>15|TRBV2|TRBD2|TRBJ2-4|many
CASRRTSGVRDIQYF
TGTGCCAGCAGACGGACTAGCGGAGTCCGGGACATTCAGTACTTC
>16|TRBV7-8|-|TRBJ2-1|medium-sized
CASSLAFRGRSYEQFF
TGTGCCAGCAGCTTAGCATTTAGGGGACGGAGTTATGAGCAGTTCTTC
>15|TRBV20-1|-|TRBJ2-3|many
CSATLQGSGTDTQYF
TGCAGTGCTACCCTTCAGGGGTCGGGCACAGATACGCAGTATTTT
>13|TRBV6-6|-|TRBJ2-1|many
CASSYTGANEQFF
TGTGCCAGCAGTTACACCGGGGCCAATGAGCAGTTCTTC
>12|TRBV18|-|TRBJ2-1|few
CASSPSTGVVFF
TGTGCCAGCTCACCATCCACGGGGGTCGTGTTCTTC
>17|TRBV20-1|-|TRBJ1-2|-
CSASAPRDGGGYYGYTF
TGCAGTGCTAGCGCCCCCCGGGACGGGGGGGGCTACTATGGCTACACCTTC